This T cell receptor beta chain was recorded in a study of PD-1 blockade in classical Hodgkin lymphoma. To note about this clone: What it recognizes is unknown.

Findings of the study overall: Researchers reported that CD4+ TCR diversity, though not CD8+, rose significantly by C4D1. Prior to therapy, complete responders displayed diversity much like that of newly diagnosed patients.

All the patients suffered relapse after autologous stem cell transplantation, and brentuximab vedotin exposure differed. The CDR3 is 15 amino acids. The V end lost 6 bases, the J end lost 0 bases, and 14 bases lay between the germline ends. The germline V gene encodes CDR1 MDHEN and CDR2 SYDVKM. Assay: immunoSEQ multiplex PCR; the TCRdb copy retains only in-frame clones and omits some. The table includes 90,000 or so clones, roughly 91% detected once. Sequencing was performed on peripheral blood mononuclear cells (PBMCs), taken before the second cycle of nivolumab. The chain couples TRBV28 to TRBJ1-1, with a possible D match to TRBD1 (5 bases). This clonotype was sampled from a human donor with classical Hodgkin lymphoma. CDR3 sequence (DNA): TGTGCCAGCAGACCCGCAGGGAGAATGAACACTGAAGCTTTCTTT. Translation gives CASRPAGRMNTEAFF. The full variable domain, with the rest looked up from reference TRBV28 and TRBJ1-1, is DVKVTQSSRYLVKRTGEKVFLECVQDMDHENMFWYRQDPGLGLRLIYFSYDVKMKEKGDIPEGYSVSREKKERFSLILESASTNQTSMYLCASRPAGRMNTEAFFGQGTRLTVV.